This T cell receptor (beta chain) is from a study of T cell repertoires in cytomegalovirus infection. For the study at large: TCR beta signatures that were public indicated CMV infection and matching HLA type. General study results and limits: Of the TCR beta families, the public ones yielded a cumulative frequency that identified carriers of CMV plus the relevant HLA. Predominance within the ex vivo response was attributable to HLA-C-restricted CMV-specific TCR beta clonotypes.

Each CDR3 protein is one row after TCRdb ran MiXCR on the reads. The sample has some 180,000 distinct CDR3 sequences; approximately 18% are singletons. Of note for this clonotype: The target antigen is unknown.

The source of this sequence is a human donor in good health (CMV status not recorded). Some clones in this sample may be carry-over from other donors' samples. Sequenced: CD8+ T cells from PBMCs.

DNA of the CDR3: TGTGCCAGCAGCCCCGGACAAGTGGAAGAGACCCAGTACTTC. It encodes CASSPGQVEETQYF. The chain uses TRBV7-8 and TRBJ2-5; possible D gene TRBD1, 5 bases. With 5 bases removed from V and 3 bases from J, the gap between germline ends came to 13 bases. Germline V gene lookup returns CDR1 SGHVS and CDR2 FQNEAQ. This CDR3 is 14 amino acids long.